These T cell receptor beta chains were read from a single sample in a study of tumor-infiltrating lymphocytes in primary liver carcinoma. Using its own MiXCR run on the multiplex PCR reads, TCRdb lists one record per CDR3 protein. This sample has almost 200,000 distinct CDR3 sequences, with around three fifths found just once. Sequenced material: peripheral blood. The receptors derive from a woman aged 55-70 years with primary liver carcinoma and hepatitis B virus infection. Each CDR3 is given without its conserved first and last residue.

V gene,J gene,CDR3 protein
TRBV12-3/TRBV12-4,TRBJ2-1,ASSLGSASNEQF
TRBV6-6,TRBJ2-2,ASSYPGQRNAGELF
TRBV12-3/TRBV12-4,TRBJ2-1,AISSGTSPQS
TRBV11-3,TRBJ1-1,ASSLTVGVNTEAF
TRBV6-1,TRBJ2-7,ASTRQTGNYEQY
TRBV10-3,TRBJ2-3,AISDQTDTQY
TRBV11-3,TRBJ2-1,ASSPRLAGDNNEQF
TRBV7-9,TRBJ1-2,ASSLEGFGYT
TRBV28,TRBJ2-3,ASTSLFLRTDTQY
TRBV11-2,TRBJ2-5,ACSLARLAGVETQY
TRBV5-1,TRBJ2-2,ASSYSPKTNTGELF
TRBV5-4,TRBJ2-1,TSNGSSSYNEQF
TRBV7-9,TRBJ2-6,ASSPDRGHKPGANVLT
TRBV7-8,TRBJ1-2,ASSNRLGDGGYT
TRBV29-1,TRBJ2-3,GVKDGSDTQY
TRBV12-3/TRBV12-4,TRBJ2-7,ANTSDAGSYEQY
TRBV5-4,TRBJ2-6,ASRVQGAGANVLT
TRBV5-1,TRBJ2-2,ASSFADTGELF
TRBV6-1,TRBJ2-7,ASSELAEGLYEQY
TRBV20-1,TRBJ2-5,SAINSGGGYENQY
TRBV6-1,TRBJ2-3,ASSRTGDADTQY
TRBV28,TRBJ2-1,ASNRPYNEQF
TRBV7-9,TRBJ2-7,ASSLTYEQY
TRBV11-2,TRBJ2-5,ASNLVAGGWQETQY
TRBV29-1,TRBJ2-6,SPEYRAPGSGANVLT
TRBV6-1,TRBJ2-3,ASSSSLATSTDTQY
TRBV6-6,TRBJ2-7,ASSYGGSSGRAYEQY
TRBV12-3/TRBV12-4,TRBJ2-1,ASSWAGGGNEQF
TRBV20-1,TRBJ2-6,SAFPISGANVLT
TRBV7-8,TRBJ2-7,ASSLESGNLYEQY
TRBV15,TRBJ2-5,ATSRDPGRVTQY
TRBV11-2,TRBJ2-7,VGSLDPAPTTGRY
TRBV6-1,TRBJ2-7,ASSERRDSSFYEQY
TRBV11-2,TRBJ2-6,ASSSGGRTGANILT
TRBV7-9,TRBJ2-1,ASSFRGGSLANNEQF
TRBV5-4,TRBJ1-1,ASGLDFGNTEAF
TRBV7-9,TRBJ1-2,ASSPQGPWSGYT
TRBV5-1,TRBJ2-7,ASSLDGGKGYEQY
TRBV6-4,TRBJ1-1,ASSTWINTVAF
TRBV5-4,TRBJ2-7,ASSVGTSPRQY
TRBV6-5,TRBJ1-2,ASRSGTGYGYT
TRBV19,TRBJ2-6,ASTARGSGANVLT